The rows below give T cell receptor beta chains drawn from one sample of a study of regulatory T cells in long-lasting Graves disease. TCRdb fed the multiplex PCR reads into MiXCR, producing one record per CDR3 protein. The table has roughly 610,000 distinct CDR3 sequences, roughly 16% seen once; the top ten hold 15% to 20%. The data were also submitted as part of a second study, on T cells in Graves' hyperthyroidism and ophthalmopathy.

The source was peripheral blood mononuclear cells (PBMCs), collected at new diagnosis, from a patient treated with antithyroid drugs. The receptors stem from a woman aged 25-40 years with Graves disease. CDR3s include the opening cysteine and the closing phenylalanine or tryptophan. D genes are given only for firm matches. Clone sizes are given selectively: once, few, many, or a class where the clone is expanded.

v_call,j_call,d_call,clone_size,cdr3_aa,cdr3_nt
TRBV20-1,TRBJ1-5,TRBD1,many,CSAAQGGSYSNQPQHF,TGCAGTGCTGCACAGGGGGGGTCTTATAGCAATCAGCCCCAGCATTTT
TRBV28,TRBJ2-7,.,many,CASSLEGPLRDEQYF,TGTGCCAGCAGTTTAGAAGGGCCCCTTCGGGACGAGCAGTACTTC
TRBV4-1,TRBJ1-2,.,few,CASSQGFERTSGYTF,TGCGCCAGCAGCCAAGGGTTCGAAAGGACTTCGGGCTACACCTTC
TRBV6-5,TRBJ2-7,TRBD2,few,CASSYSLAGGLYEQYF,TGTGCCAGCAGTTACTCTCTAGCGGGAGGGCTCTACGAGCAGTACTTC
TRBV2,TRBJ1-2,.,many,CASITSRYGYTF,TGTGCCAGCATCACAAGCCGCTACGGCTACACCTTC
TRBV29-1,TRBJ2-4,.,many,CSVGQQNIQYF,TGCAGCGTTGGACAGCAAAACATTCAGTACTTC
TRBV2,TRBJ2-7,.,many,CASSRDLPYEQYF,TGTGCCAGCAGCAGGGACCTACCCTACGAGCAGTACTTC
TRBV30,TRBJ1-3,.,many,CAWITSGNTIYF,TGTGCCTGGATAACGTCTGGAAACACCATATATTTT
TRBV7-9,TRBJ2-7,.,.,CASSLVDRNLLEQYF,TGTGCCAGCAGCTTAGTCGATAGAAATTTGCTGGAGCAGTACTTC
TRBV5-1,TRBJ1-5,.,.,CASSPMGVSGAQPQHF,TGCGCCAGCAGCCCTATGGGGGTTTCAGGCGCCCAGCCCCAGCATTTT
TRBV11-2,TRBJ1-2,.,.,CASSLGQRLYGYTF,TGTGCCAGCAGCTTAGGACAGAGGCTCTATGGCTACACCTTC
TRBV3-1,TRBJ1-1,.,once,CASSQDLQTIEAFF,TGTGCCAGCAGCCAAGATTTGCAGACCATTGAAGCTTTCTTT
TRBV7-8,TRBJ1-1,.,few,CASQGTNTEAFF,TGTGCCAGCCAGGGAACGAACACTGAAGCTTTCTTT
TRBV30,TRBJ1-4,.,many,CAWSPTAGEKLFF,TGTGCCTGGAGCCCCACGGCCGGGGAAAAACTGTTTTTT
TRBV4-1,TRBJ2-3,TRBD1,many,CASSQYRGDTDTQYF,TGCGCCAGCAGCCAATACAGGGGGGACACAGATACGCAGTATTTT
TRBV5-1,TRBJ2-1,TRBD2,many,CASSLVAGGGNEQFF,TGCGCCAGCAGCTTGGTAGCGGGAGGGGGAAATGAGCAGTTCTTC
TRBV30,TRBJ2-1,.,.,CAWSPGWGGEQFF,TGTGCCTGGAGTCCAGGATGGGGTGGTGAGCAGTTCTTC
TRBV12-3/TRBV12-4,TRBJ1-2,TRBD1,many,CASRLEQGAGYGYTF,TGTGCCAGCAGACTGGAACAGGGGGCGGGTTATGGCTACACCTTC
TRBV18,TRBJ1-5,.,.,CASSRTVSNNQPQHF,TGTGCCAGCTCACGGACGGTCTCAAACAATCAGCCCCAGCATTTT
TRBV19,TRBJ1-6,TRBD1,.,CASSIEGQGSSPLHF,TGTGCCAGTAGTATCGAAGGACAGGGCTCCTCACCCCTCCACTTT
TRBV7-9,TRBJ2-7,.,.,CASSTTPAGEQYF,TGTGCCAGCAGCACTACCCCGGCGGGGGAGCAGTACTTC
TRBV27,TRBJ1-1,.,many,CASSLAPGRSTEAFF,TGTGCCAGCAGTCTCGCCCCGGGAAGGAGCACTGAAGCTTTCTTT
TRBV19,TRBJ1-1,TRBD1,.,CASSPGPGQGSTEAFF,TGTGCCAGTAGTCCGGGGCCCGGACAGGGATCCACTGAAGCTTTCTTT
TRBV29-1,TRBJ2-2,TRBD1,.,CSVPSTGGGGELFF,TGCAGCGTGCCATCGACAGGGGGGGGCGGGGAGCTGTTTTTT
TRBV30,TRBJ2-4,TRBD2,.,CAWSGTSGSKNIQYF,TGTGCCTGGAGTGGAACTAGCGGGTCCAAAAACATTCAGTACTTC
TRBV7-9,TRBJ2-7,.,few,CASSLGPPGGKYEQYF,TGTGCCAGCAGCTTAGGTCCCCCCGGGGGCAAATACGAGCAGTACTTC
TRBV19,TRBJ2-3,.,.,CASSIDLITDTQYF,TGTGCCAGTAGTATAGATCTCATCACAGATACGCAGTATTTT
TRBV7-9,TRBJ2-7,.,many,CASSLAGRPKYEQYF,TGTGCCAGCAGCTTAGCAGGACGGCCCAAATACGAGCAGTACTTC
TRBV7-2,TRBJ1-4,.,many,CASSLVQGVREKLFF,TGTGCCAGCAGCTTAGTGCAGGGCGTGCGTGAAAAACTGTTTTTT
TRBV30,TRBJ2-7,.,few,CAWIGAGRNNYEQYF,TGTGCCTGGATAGGAGCGGGCCGTAATAACTACGAGCAGTACTTC
TRBV12-3/TRBV12-4,TRBJ2-1,TRBD2,many,CASSYSGREGLYNEQFF,TGTGCCAGCAGTTACTCAGGGAGGGAGGGCCTCTACAATGAGCAGTTCTTC
TRBV13,TRBJ2-4,TRBD2,.,CASSTHDIEGGRTSGGKNIQYF,TGTGCCAGCAGCACCCACGACATTGAGGGCGGCAGGACTAGCGGGGGCAAAAACATTCAGTACTTC
TRBV30,TRBJ1-1,.,many,CAWTYEIRGTEAFF,TGTGCCTGGACATACGAAATAAGAGGCACTGAAGCTTTCTTT
TRBV20-1,TRBJ2-5,TRBD1,many,CSAQTGVYQETQYF,TGCAGTGCCCAGACAGGGGTTTACCAAGAGACCCAGTACTTC
TRBV12-3/TRBV12-4,TRBJ2-3,.,many,CASSLRVGTDTQYF,TGTGCCAGCAGCCTCCGGGTAGGCACAGATACGCAGTATTTT
TRBV19,TRBJ1-1,TRBD1,.,CASSTLRGLKSNTEAFF,TGTGCCAGTAGTACACTCAGGGGGCTAAAGTCGAACACTGAAGCTTTCTTT
TRBV19,TRBJ1-4,.,many,CASRMGQNEKLFF,TGTGCCAGTAGGATGGGGCAAAATGAAAAACTGTTTTTT
TRBV30,TRBJ1-2,TRBD1,many,CAWRAQGRNYGYTF,TGTGCCTGGAGGGCACAGGGGAGAAACTATGGCTACACCTTC
TRBV25-1,TRBJ2-7,.,.,CASSEFGAHLLYEQYF,TGTGCCAGCAGTGAATTTGGGGCACATTTATTGTACGAGCAGTACTTC
TRBV24-1,TRBJ2-2,.,many,CATSGPTGTTNTGELFF,TGTGCCACCAGTGGTCCTACCGGGACAACGAACACCGGGGAGCTGTTTTTT
TRBV6-1,TRBJ1-5,TRBD1,many,CASSGDRGSNQPQHF,TGTGCCAGCAGTGGAGACAGGGGAAGCAATCAGCCCCAGCATTTT
TRBV28,TRBJ1-3,.,few,CASREGYPGNTIYF,TGTGCCAGCAGGGAGGGGTACCCTGGAAACACCATATATTTT